There are a few counts of the clone carrying this T cell receptor beta chain. As yet, its antigen is unknown. This sample was included in a study of response to subunit inactivated influenza vaccine. TCRdb redid the calling of the RT-PCR reads with MiXCR, one entry per CDR3 protein. Here the sample spans roughly 710,000 distinct CDR3 sequences, around 15% being singletons. Germline V CDR1 and CDR2: DFQATT, SNEGSKA (reference sequence). V was clipped by 5 bases and J by 6 bases; unmatched bases: 9. This CDR3 spans 16 amino acids. Study-wide results and limits: That few new T cells are recruited by each seasonal influenza vaccination was the authors' suggestion.

The input for sequencing was PBMCs from blood, taken 14 to 15 days before vaccination. This clonotype was obtained from a man aged 50 or older who received an inactivated influenza vaccine. J is TRBJ2-1 and V is TRBV20-1; 14 bases fit TRBD2. CDR3 DNA sequence: TGCAGTGCTCTATTGGGACTAGCGGGGGCCTTCAATGAGCAGTTCTTC. Translation gives CSALLGLAGAFNEQFF.